These T cell receptor beta chains were read from a single sample in a study of long-term antiretroviral therapy in people with HIV. Profiled with immunoSEQ multiplex PCR; TCRdb holds only in-frame clones, not every one. The table records 27,000 or so clones, about 86% of them present only once. Sequencing used unsorted PBMCs, obtained 1.2 years after starting antiretroviral therapy. The receptors stem from a man aged 45-65 years with HIV. Each CDR3 is given with its conserved first and last residue. A D gene is named only where the DNA matches it firmly. Expanded clones are given a class, and other clones once, few, many or no size at all.

clone_size	v_call	j_call	d_call	cdr3_nt	cdr3_aa
.	TRBV15	TRBJ2-7	TRBD2	TGTGCCACCAGCAGCAGAGATCGACTAGCGGGGAAACCCTACGAGCAGTACTTC	CATSSRDRLAGKPYEQYF
.	TRBV9	TRBJ1-2	.	TGTGCCAGCAGCGTAGGGGGGGGGAACTATGGCTACACCTTC	CASSVGGGNYGYTF
.	TRBV9	TRBJ1-2	TRBD1	TGTGCCAGCACCCCACTTCCCGGGACAGCCTATGGCTACACCTTC	CASTPLPGTAYGYTF
.	TRBV7-2	TRBJ1-2	TRBD1	TGTGCCAGCAGCTTAGGGGGACAGGGTACGGACTATGGCTACACCTTC	CASSLGGQGTDYGYTF
.	TRBV18	TRBJ1-2	TRBD1	TGTGCCAGCTCAACTGGACAGGGGGGATATGGCTACACCTTC	CASSTGQGGYGYTF
.	TRBV4-3	TRBJ1-6	TRBD1	TGCGCCAGCAGCCAAGATCGGGGACAGGGAGAGTCACCCCTCCACTTT	CASSQDRGQGESPLHF
once	TRBV19	TRBJ2-7	TRBD1	TGTGCCAGTAGTGCGCCCGGGACAGCGGACGAGCAGTACTTC	CASSAPGTADEQYF
.	TRBV5-4	TRBJ2-7	.	TGTGCCAGCAGCTTGGTTCAGGGGTCGGGCGAGCAGTACTTC	CASSLVQGSGEQYF
.	TRBV5-1	TRBJ2-7	TRBD1	TGCGCCAGCAGCCGGACAGGGGGCGAGCAGTACTTC	CASSRTGGEQYF
.	TRBV19	TRBJ2-2	TRBD1	TGTGCCAGTAGTCCGAGACGGGGACAGTTCCTGCCCGTCACCGGGGAGCTGTTTTTT	CASSPRRGQFLPVTGELFF
.	TRBV28	TRBJ1-1	.	TGTGCCAGCAGCTTAAGACAACAGGGGAACACTGAAGCTTTCTTT	CASSLRQQGNTEAFF
.	TRBV13	TRBJ1-1	TRBD1	TGTGCCAGCGGACAGGGGGTACGATTGGAAGCTTTCTTT	CASGQGVRLEAFF
.	TRBV28	TRBJ1-1	.	TGTGCCAGCCTTAACAGTTACACTGAAGCTTTCTTT	CASLNSYTEAFF
.	TRBV11-2	TRBJ1-4	.	TGTGCCAGCAGCTTTGCGACCGAAAAACTGTTTTTT	CASSFATEKLFF
.	TRBV5-1	TRBJ2-7	.	TGCGCCAGCAGCGGCTCTTCGGGCGAGCAGTACTTC	CASSGSSGEQYF
.	TRBV9	TRBJ2-1	TRBD2	TGTGCCAGCAGCGTTGACGGGGAGCGGGGGGTCAAGTTCTTC	CASSVDGERGVKFF
.	TRBV28	TRBJ2-6	TRBD1	TGTGCCAGCAGCCCGCGAGGACAGGCCAGCCGCGGGGCCAACGTCCTGACTTTC	CASSPRGQASRGANVLTF
.	TRBV7-9	TRBJ1-3	.	TGTGCCACCCTGTTTCGGGGCTCTGGAAACACCATATATTTT	CATLFRGSGNTIYF
.	TRBV10-3	TRBJ2-2	.	TGTGCCGCCCGCAGGGGGGCAGCCGGGGAGCTGTTTTTT	CAARRGAAGELFF
.	TRBV5-1	TRBJ1-1	.	TGCGCCAGCAGCTTGTCGACAGCCCTAAACACTGAAGCTTTCTTT	CASSLSTALNTEAFF
.	TRBV15	TRBJ2-7	TRBD1	TGTGCCACCAGCAGAGGGCCGACAGGGGACGGTGGTTTATACGAGCAGTACTTC	CATSRGPTGDGGLYEQYF
.	TRBV19	TRBJ1-2	TRBD1	TGTGCCAGTAGTCCGACAGGGGTCGGCTACACCTTC	CASSPTGVGYTF
.	TRBV11-2	TRBJ1-3	.	TGTGCCAGCAGCGTAGACTACTCTGGAAACACCATATATTTT	CASSVDYSGNTIYF
.	TRBV6-5	TRBJ1-1	.	TGTGCCAGCAGTTACTCCAACGAAAGGCGTTGGGCTGAAGCTTTCTTT	CASSYSNERRWAEAFF
.	TRBV6-6	TRBJ2-3	.	TGTGCCAGCACCTCCGGGCAAAGCACAGATACGCAGTATTTT	CASTSGQSTDTQYF
few	TRBV11-1	TRBJ1-6	TRBD1	TGTGCCAGCAGCTCCAGGGGGAATAATTCACCCCTCCACTTT	CASSSRGNNSPLHF
.	TRBV5-1	TRBJ2-7	TRBD1	TGCGCCAGCAGCGGGGGGACAGGGAGCTCCTACGAGCAGTACTTC	CASSGGTGSSYEQYF
once	TRBV5-1	TRBJ2-1	.	TGCGCCAGCAGCTTGGCTGTCGGAGGGCCCTCGTACAATGAGCAGTTCTTC	CASSLAVGGPSYNEQFF
.	TRBV7-9	TRBJ1-2	.	TGTGCCAGCAGCTTAGCTATGGGGGAGGACAGTTTTTCATCCTATGGCTACACCTTC	CASSLAMGEDSFSSYGYTF
.	TRBV9	TRBJ2-6	.	TGTGCCAGCAGCGTATTCTTTACAGGGGCCAACGTCCTGACTTTC	CASSVFFTGANVLTF
.	TRBV19	TRBJ1-2	.	TGTGCCAGTAATCTGGGGCCAGGGGACTACACCTTC	CASNLGPGDYTF
.	TRBV2	TRBJ2-7	.	TGTGCCAGCAGCACGGGGAACGAGCAGTACTTC	CASSTGNEQYF
.	TRBV19	TRBJ2-1	TRBD2	TGTGCCAGTACCATTCTAGCGGGGGGCCACAATGAGCAGTTCTTC	CASTILAGGHNEQFF
once	TRBV19	TRBJ2-7	.	TGTGCCAGTAGTTTCCCCTCCCACTGGGACGAGCAGTACTTC	CASSFPSHWDEQYF
.	TRBV4-3	TRBJ2-5	TRBD2	TGCGCCAGCAGCCAAGAAGGTTCGGCAGCGGGGGTAGAGACCCAGTACTTC	CASSQEGSAAGVETQYF
.	TRBV9	TRBJ2-1	.	TGTGCCAGCAGCGTAGTTGCGGCGGCCTACAATGAGCAGTTCTTC	CASSVVAAAYNEQFF
.	TRBV19	TRBJ1-5	.	TGTGCCAGTACTCCTTGGGGGGGTAGCAATCAGCCCCAGCATTTT	CASTPWGGSNQPQHF
.	TRBV7-3	TRBJ1-1	.	TGTGCCAGCAGCTTACAGGGGTTCGGCACTGAAGCTTTCTTT	CASSLQGFGTEAFF
few	TRBV5-1	TRBJ2-7	TRBD2	TGCGCCAGCAGCTTCGGGGGTTCGGGGGGAAACGAGCAGTACTTC	CASSFGGSGGNEQYF
.	TRBV6-1	TRBJ2-6	.	TGTGCCAGCAGTGAAGGTGTCTTCCCCTCTGGGGCCAACGTCCTGACTTTC	CASSEGVFPSGANVLTF
.	TRBV7-8	TRBJ1-1	.	TGTGCCAGCAGCTTAGACGCAGGGTTGAACACTGAAGCTTTCTTT	CASSLDAGLNTEAFF
.	TRBV5-1	TRBJ1-1	.	TGCGCCAGCTCCCCGAGGGGCTGGATGAACACTGAAGCTTTCTTT	CASSPRGWMNTEAFF
.	TRBV28	TRBJ2-2	.	TGTGCCAGCAGACGGCGAGCCGGGGAGCTGTTTTTT	CASRRRAGELFF
few	TRBV7-7	TRBJ2-7	.	TGTGCTAGCAGCTTCAGTCGGGGAGGAGTCCACGAGCAGTACTTC	CASSFSRGGVHEQYF
.	TRBV5-1	TRBJ2-1	.	TGCGCCAGCAGCTCCCAGAGCTCCTACAATGAGCAGTTCTTC	CASSSQSSYNEQFF
.	TRBV6-6	TRBJ2-7	.	TGTGCCAGCAGCCCGGGACCGTACGAGCAGTACTTC	CASSPGPYEQYF
large	TRBV7-9	TRBJ2-2	.	TGTGCCAGCAGCTTAGGACACGGGGAGCTGTTTTTT	CASSLGHGELFF
.	TRBV18	TRBJ1-1	.	TGTGCCAGCAATACCTTAGGGGTGAACACTGAAGCTTTCTTT	CASNTLGVNTEAFF